Sequencing of this TCR beta chain was carried out in a study of T cells in Graves' hyperthyroidism and ophthalmopathy. The overall study: It was at initial diagnosis, before any treatment, that peripheral blood was collected. Study-level points and caveats: The blood repertoire included most of the expanded thyroid clonotypes above 0.001.

Diagnoses rested on clinical symptoms, serum thyroxine and TRAb, thyroid ultrasound and orbital computed tomography. The PBMCs had their origin in 8.5 to 10 ml of fresh peripheral blood. RNA transcripts gave rise to amplified TCR beta CDR3 regions. The HTBI set primed first-round TCR CDR3 RT-PCR. One entry per CDR3 protein results from TCRdb running MiXCR on the multiplex PCR reads. This sample carries roughly 240,000 distinct CDR3 sequences, 24% of them seen once, and the ten largest clones take around 40%. The germline V and J ends were trimmed by 5 bases and 0 bases, with 11 bases remaining between them. CDR1 MNHNS and CDR2 SASEGT come from the germline V gene. CDR3 length: 14 residues. This clonotype was detected ten times or more. The antigen is undetermined.

This receptor was identified in a middle-aged woman with Graves' ophthalmopathy. The chain recombines TRBV6-1 with TRBJ2-7; possible D gene TRBD2, 5 bases. The sequencing input was blood. The CDR3 here is CASSLAMSSYEQYF. In DNA, the CDR3 is TGTGCCAGCAGTCTAGCCATGAGCTCCTACGAGCAGTACTTC.